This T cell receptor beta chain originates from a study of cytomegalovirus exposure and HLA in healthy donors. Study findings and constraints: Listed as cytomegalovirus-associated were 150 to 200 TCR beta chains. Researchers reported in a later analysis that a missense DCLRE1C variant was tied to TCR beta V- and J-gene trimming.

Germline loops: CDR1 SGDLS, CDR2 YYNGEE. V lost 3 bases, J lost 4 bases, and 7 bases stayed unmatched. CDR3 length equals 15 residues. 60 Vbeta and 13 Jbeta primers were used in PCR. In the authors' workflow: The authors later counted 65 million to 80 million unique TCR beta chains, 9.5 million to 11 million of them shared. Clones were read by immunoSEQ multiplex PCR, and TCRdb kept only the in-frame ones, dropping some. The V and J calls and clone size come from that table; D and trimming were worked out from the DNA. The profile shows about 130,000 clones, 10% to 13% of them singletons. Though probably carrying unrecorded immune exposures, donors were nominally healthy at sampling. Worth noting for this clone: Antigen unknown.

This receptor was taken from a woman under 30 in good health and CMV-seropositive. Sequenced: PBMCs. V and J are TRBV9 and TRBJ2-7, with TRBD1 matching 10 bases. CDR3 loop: CASSAGTGAQYEQYF. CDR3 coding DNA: TGTGCCAGCAGCGCCGGGACAGGGGCTCAATACGAGCAGTACTTC.